This T cell receptor (beta chain) was captured by sequencing in a study of shared clonotypes between healthy human individuals (dated by TCRdb to about 2020). For the wider study: The cohort comprised a couple of women and a few men aged 18 to 49 years. Per donor, leukapheresis produced somewhere between about 0.9 and 10 billion PBMCs. For each donor, CD4 naive and CD4 memory were each run on three plates, CD8 naive on two plates, and CD8 memory on one plate. To increase sequencing depth and limit assay-specific biases, different laboratories used diverse techniques to prepare libraries and sequence TCR repertoires. Blood TCR repertoires of several healthy adults were deeply sequenced to estimate repertoire size and the extent of clonotype sharing between individuals.

The donors were healthy, HIV-negative adults who had no recently reported acute infections or vaccinations. Only Caucasian adults living in Nashville, Tennessee, USA were represented among the donors. Magnetic negative selection was used to enrich CD4+ T cells, after which naive cells were positively selected on CD45RA and the negative fraction became the memory subset. Blood was obtained by leukapheresis, after which PBMCs were separated by Ficoll-Histopaque density gradient centrifugation and cryopreserved in liquid nitrogen vapor phase. Purity and quantity of every magnetically sorted T cell population were checked by analytical flow cytometry. Genomic DNA was isolated from each sorted fraction and quantified by UV absorbance on a Nanodrop 2000c. V and J are truncated by 3 bases and 4 bases respectively, leaving an intervening sequence of 7 bases. Taken from the germline V gene (reference sequence), the CDR1 and CDR2 loops are LNHDA and SQIVND. From the cysteine through the phenylalanine, the CDR3 covers 12 amino acids. The kept DNA is CDR3 alone, 36 bases in frame from the first base.

A word on this clone: What antigen it recognizes has not been identified. Nothing much larger sits one base from this clone, and base qualities are not available.

Using the deep immunoSEQ assay, TCR CDR3 regions were amplified from genomic DNA by multiplex PCR. For each cell subset, the extracted genomic DNA was distributed evenly across all wells of several immunoSEQ 96-well plates, and each plate served as one replicate. Each replicate PCR for sorted subsets received about 220 ng genomic DNA, equal to roughly 33,000 T cell genomes. The purified libraries were quantified using a Qubit 3.0 fluorometer, sized with a Bioanalyzer 2100, and then quantified again using the KAPA Library Quantification kit. Every immunoSEQ 96-well plate was sequenced on a separate single-read 150-cycle Illumina NextSeq 550 flow cell. The original methods were these. Because the immunoSEQ output included only junctional sequences and no quality scores, the filtering could not be the same as the filtering used for full-length reads. Sequences were annotated with PyIR, a Python wrapper for IgBLAST v1.9, and V/J genes and CDR3 were assigned using IMGT germline references. Reads with weak V/J assignments (E-value above 1e-6), missing CDR3, stop codons, out-of-frame junctions, or ambiguous translated residues were removed. V3J clonotypes were defined as sequences sharing an identical inferred V gene, J gene, and CDR3 amino acid sequence. To compute the percentage overlap between repertoires, the number of shared unique clonotypes was divided by the size of the smaller repertoire. Three approaches were used to assess repertoire richness: RTK rarefaction, the Chao1 estimator, and Recon v2.1 estimates of unobserved clonotypes. Generation probabilities were computed with OLGA for all TCRbeta clonotypes obtained by the gDNA method from a handful of donors. The table comes from immuneACCESS by way of TCRdb, which keeps in-frame sequences with V and J called. Part of the clones is missing from these tables; in studies checked, under half for an unresolved V gene and the rest for unknown reasons. V and J calls and clone size are as listed in that table; D and trimming were resolved from the DNA. This sample has hundreds of thousands of clones in its table, and about three quarters of those were observed once. In total, the top ten clones hold 1.8% of the sample.

The paper as a whole reports these results and caveats: Higher generation probabilities were observed for clonotypes shared by all four sorted-subset donors than for non-shared clonotypes. Naive subsets generally had larger estimated clonotype richness than memory subsets did. The genetic and exposure-history diversity represented was limited by the small number of donors. Sampling was limited to blood, and TCR repertoires in tissue likely differ from TCR repertoires in blood. Pairwise subsampling indicated that sequencing depth was expected to affect the degree of clonotype sharing among donors. Rarefaction of sorted-subset datasets indicated incomplete sequencing despite the large sequencing depth. Across a few donors, 4.5% to 6.5% of naive CD4, roughly 3.5% of naive CD8, 2.3% of memory CD4, and over 0.35% of memory CD8 clonotypes were shared.

Source material: memory CD4+ T cells sorted from blood. What this sample's cell subset or site label stands for: CD45RA-negative fraction. This TCR came from a woman in her twenties or thirties in good health. The rearrangement combines TRBV19 with TRBJ2-7, with the D gene uncertain. In nucleotide form, the sequence is TGTGCCAGTAGTATGGTACCTTACGAGCAGTACTTC. This encodes CASSMVPYEQYF.